This paragraph covers one TCR beta chain sequence. Losses at the gene ends were 3 bases for V and 4 bases for J; bases not matched to a gene: 7. The germline V gene encodes CDR1 KGHSH and CDR2 LQKENI. This CDR3 spans 16 amino acids. Methods used by the authors: Amplification of reference gene primers was used by the study to estimate nucleated cell counts. The data were produced by immunoSEQ multiplex PCR, yet TCRdb's version contains in-frame clones alone and is incomplete. From that table come the V and J calls and clone size; the DNA was used to work out D and trimming. The table includes around 140,000 clones, approximately 88% detected once. These data belong to a study of blood T cell repertoires in COVID-19. On the study more broadly: Samples representing acute and convalescent COVID-19 were sourced from the United States, Italy and Spain.

This sequence joins TRBV18 and TRBJ2-1; 9 nucleotides agree with TRBD2. What was sequenced was peripheral blood. This receptor was identified in a man aged 50-59 years with acute or convalescent COVID-19. This CDR3 is CASSPGASGEYNEQFF. The CDR3 DNA follows: TGTGCCAGCTCACCTGGCGCTAGCGGGGAATACAATGAGCAGTTCTTC.